This TCR beta chain was identified in a study of OX40 agonist ivuxolimab in advanced cancers. About the research overall: Patients received ivuxolimab, an intravenous treatment, every 2 weeks at 0.01 to 10 mg/kg. Patients treated during dose escalation were battling hepatocellular carcinoma, melanoma, renal cell or head and neck cancer. Partial response was recorded in three patients: one hepatocellular carcinoma and two cutaneous melanoma cases.

Measured with immunoSEQ multiplex PCR; TCRdb has only the in-frame clones, and not every one. This sample has about 56,000 clones, with 82% found just once. V shed 3 bases and J shed 6 bases, with 14 bases lying between them. The germline CDR1 and CDR2 sequences are MNHNS and SASEGT. The CDR3 is made up of 14 amino acids. As concerns this clone: Its matching antigen is unknown.

General study findings and limits: Clonal expansion in partial responders at 0.1-3.0 mg/kg ranked among the lowest.

The receptor was isolated from an adult with an advanced solid tumor such as melanoma, head and neck, liver or kidney cancer. The rearrangement joins TRBV6-1 to TRBJ1-2; tentatively, D is TRBD1 (6 bases). This specimen was CD4+ or CD8+ T cells sorted from blood, taken in a trial of the OX40 agonist ivuxolimab. The CDR3 here is CASSDPGTFHGYTF. CDR3 DNA: TGTGCCAGCAGTGATCCCGGGACATTCCATGGCTACACCTTC.